These T cell receptor beta chains were read from a single sample in a study of blood T cells in healthy people across ages. Using its own MiXCR run on the 5' RACE reads, TCRdb lists one record per CDR3 protein. The sample lists some 1.4 million distinct CDR3 sequences, approximately 38% seen once, with 7.9% in the top ten. Sequencing was performed on blood. Receptors originate from a woman aged 18-29 years in good health. CDR3s include the opening cysteine and the closing phenylalanine or tryptophan. D genes are given only for firm matches. For some rows the clone size is stated as once, few or many, or as a class when expanded; others skip it.

j_gene	v_gene	d_gene	abundance	CDR3nt	CDR3aa
TRBJ2-7	TRBV6-5	TRBD2	NA	TGTGCCAGCAGTTACCGGAGCGGGGGGGCCTTCGAGCAGTACTTC	CASSYRSGGAFEQYF
TRBJ2-1	TRBV20-1	NA	NA	TGCAGTGCGTCCGAGGCCAACAATGAGCAGTTCTTC	CSASEANNEQFF
TRBJ2-1	TRBV20-1	TRBD2	NA	TGCAGTGCTAGACCCCCGGGGGGGACTAGCGGGGGTGAGCAGTTCTTC	CSARPPGGTSGGEQFF
TRBJ2-7	TRBV3-1	TRBD2	few	TGTGCCAGCAGCCCTCGGACTAGAAACGAGCAGTACTTC	CASSPRTRNEQYF
TRBJ2-7	TRBV7-2	TRBD2	NA	TGTGCCAGCAGCTTAGTAACCCTAGCGGGCACCTACGAGCAGTACTTC	CASSLVTLAGTYEQYF
TRBJ2-7	TRBV7-2	NA	few	TGTGCCAGCAGCCATACCACCTACTACGAGCAGTACTTC	CASSHTTYYEQYF
TRBJ2-7	TRBV12-3/TRBV12-4	TRBD2	few	TGTGCCAGCAGTTTAGCGGTTAGCGGGAAAGTCTCCTACGAGCAGTACTTC	CASSLAVSGKVSYEQYF
TRBJ2-7	TRBV6-2/TRBV6-3	TRBD2	few	TGTGCCAGCAGTCCCCCGGCGGGGGATTCGCACGAGCAGTACTTC	CASSPPAGDSHEQYF
TRBJ2-7	TRBV6-5	NA	NA	TGTGCCAGCAGTCCTACTGGAGCGCCCTCCTACGAGCAGTACTTC	CASSPTGAPSYEQYF
TRBJ2-6	TRBV6-4	TRBD1	NA	TGTGCCAGCAGTGGGGACAGCTCCTCCTCTGGGGCCAACGTCCTGACTTTC	CASSGDSSSSGANVLTF
TRBJ1-1	TRBV12-3/TRBV12-4	NA	few	TGTGCCAGCAGTTTACGAGGTCGGTCTGAAGCTTTCTTT	CASSLRGRSEAFF
TRBJ2-7	TRBV5-8	TRBD1	NA	TGTGCCAGCAGCCCGACAGGGGTCTACAAGCAGTACTTC	CASSPTGVYKQYF
TRBJ1-2	TRBV20-1	NA	NA	TGCAGTGCTAGAGTAGATTACCCATCAGCCTACACCTTC	CSARVDYPSAYTF
TRBJ2-1	TRBV20-1	NA	NA	TGCAGTGCTAGTAGACAGGGAGGGGGGCAAGAGACCCAGTTCTTC	CSASRQGGGQETQFF
TRBJ2-7	TRBV18	NA	NA	TGTGCCAGCTCACCGGGGACTCATTCAGCGGAGCAGTACTTC	CASSPGTHSAEQYF
TRBJ2-1	TRBV9	TRBD2	few	TGTGCCAGCAGCGTCTCAGCGGGAGCGGTCAATGAGCAGTTCTTC	CASSVSAGAVNEQFF
TRBJ2-7	TRBV3-1	NA	few	TGTGCCAGCAGCCAAGGTCCCCTGGGCTACGAGCAGTACTTC	CASSQGPLGYEQYF
TRBJ1-5	TRBV29-1	NA	NA	TGCAGCGTTGAAGATCCTGGTCAGCCCCATCATTTT	CSVEDPGQPHHF
TRBJ2-1	TRBV6-5	NA	NA	TGTGCCAGCAGTTACTGGGAGTCAACGGGTTACAATGAGCAGTTCTTC	CASSYWESTGYNEQFF
TRBJ2-7	TRBV25-1	NA	NA	TGTGCCAGCAGCCGCAGCGGAGCCACATACGAGCAGTACTTC	CASSRSGATYEQYF
TRBJ2-1	TRBV30	NA	NA	TGTGCCTGGAGTCTCAGCCTCAATGAGCAGTTCTTC	CAWSLSLNEQFF
TRBJ1-2	TRBV3-1	NA	NA	TGTGCCAGCAGCCAAAGCATAGGGGGAGGGAGCTATGGCTACACCTTC	CASSQSIGGGSYGYTF
TRBJ2-7	TRBV4-2	NA	NA	TGTGCCAGCAGCCAAGGCAGGGGAGGGGGCAGCTACGAGCAGTACTTC	CASSQGRGGGSYEQYF
TRBJ1-3	TRBV6-5	NA	once	TGTGCCAGCAGTTACGGCGACCCTGGAAACACCATATATTTT	CASSYGDPGNTIYF
TRBJ2-5	TRBV4-1	NA	NA	TGCGCCAGCAACCAAGGACCTAAGGAGACCCAGTACTTC	CASNQGPKETQYF
TRBJ2-7	TRBV6-1	NA	NA	TGTGCCAGCAGTGACGGAGGGACTCCCCGCGAGCAGTACTTC	CASSDGGTPREQYF
TRBJ1-1	TRBV7-9	TRBD1	NA	TGTGCCAGCAGCTCTACCAACAGGGGGCGCGGTGTGAACACTGAAGCTTTCTTT	CASSSTNRGRGVNTEAFF
TRBJ2-7	TRBV29-1	NA	NA	TGCAGCGTCGACGGGACGTCCTACGAGCAGTACTTC	CSVDGTSYEQYF
TRBJ1-6	TRBV3-1	NA	NA	TGTGCCAGCAGCCAAGATGGGCCAGGTTATAATTCACCCCTCCACTTT	CASSQDGPGYNSPLHF
TRBJ1-1	TRBV12-3/TRBV12-4	NA	NA	TGTGCCAGCAGTTTATCTCACGAAGCTTTCTTT	CASSLSHEAFF
TRBJ2-7	TRBV21-1	NA	NA	TGTGCCACCCGGGCTTTTTTTACCTACGAGCAGTACTTC	CATRAFFTYEQYF
TRBJ1-4	TRBV4-1	NA	few	TGCGCCAGCAGCCAAGTTGTACAGGGCTTTAATGAAAAACTGTTTTTT	CASSQVVQGFNEKLFF
TRBJ2-3	TRBV29-1	NA	few	TGCAGCGTTGAAGGATACAGCCCTGATGGTGACACAGATACGCAGTATTTT	CSVEGYSPDGDTDTQYF
TRBJ2-3	TRBV4-2	TRBD2	NA	TGTGCCAGCAGCCAAGATGCGACGCGACTAGCGGAGACAAGCACAGATACGCAGTATTTT	CASSQDATRLAETSTDTQYF
TRBJ2-1	TRBV6-6	TRBD2	many	TGTGCCAGCATAAGCGGGAGGGGGAATGAGCAGTTCTTC	CASISGRGNEQFF